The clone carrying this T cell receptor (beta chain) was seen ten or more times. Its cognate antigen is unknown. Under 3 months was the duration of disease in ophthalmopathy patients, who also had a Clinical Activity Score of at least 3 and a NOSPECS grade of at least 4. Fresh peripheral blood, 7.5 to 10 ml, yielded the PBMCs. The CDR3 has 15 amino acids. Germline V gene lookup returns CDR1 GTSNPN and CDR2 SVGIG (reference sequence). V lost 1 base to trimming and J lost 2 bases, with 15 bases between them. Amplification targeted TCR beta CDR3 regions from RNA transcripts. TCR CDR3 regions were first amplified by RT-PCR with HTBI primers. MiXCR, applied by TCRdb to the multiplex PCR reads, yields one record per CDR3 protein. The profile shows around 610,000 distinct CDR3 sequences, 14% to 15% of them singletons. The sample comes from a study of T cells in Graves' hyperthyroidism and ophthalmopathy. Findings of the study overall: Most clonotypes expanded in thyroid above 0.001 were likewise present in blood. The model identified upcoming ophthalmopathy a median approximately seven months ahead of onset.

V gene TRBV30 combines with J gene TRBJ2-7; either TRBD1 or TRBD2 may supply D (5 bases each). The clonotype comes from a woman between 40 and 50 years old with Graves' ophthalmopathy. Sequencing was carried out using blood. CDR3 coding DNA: TGTGCCTGGAGTGAACTCGGGACCGATCCCTACGAGCAGTACTTC. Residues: CAWSELGTDPYEQYF. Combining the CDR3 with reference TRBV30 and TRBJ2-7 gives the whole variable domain SQTIHQWPATLVQPVGSPLSLECTVEGTSNPNLYWYRQAAGRGLQLLFYSVGIGQISSEVPQNLSASRPQDRQFILSSKKLLLSDSGFYLCAWSELGTDPYEQYFGPGTRLTVT.